This is a list of T cell receptor beta chains from one sample in a study of PD-L1 blockade in urothelial cancer. Clones were read by immunoSEQ multiplex PCR, and TCRdb kept only the in-frame ones, dropping some. The sample lists 60,000 or so clones, approximately 81% occurring once. Sequencing was performed on PBMCs, taken around atezolizumab (anti-PD-L1) treatment. These receptors all stem from a man aged 65 to 79 with urothelial cancer. Each CDR3 is given with its conserved first and last residue. The D gene is left open where the match is weak. Not every row has a clone size; where given, it reads once, few, many or a size class.

d_call clone_size j_call v_call cdr3_aa cdr3_nt
- - TRBJ2-1 TRBV21-1 CASSKLNGSYNEQFF TGTGCCAGCAGCAAACTCAACGGGAGTTACAATGAGCAGTTCTTC
- once TRBJ2-3 TRBV7-9 CASSLSAVTDTQYF TGTGCCAGCAGCTTAAGTGCGGTCACAGATACGCAGTATTTT
- few TRBJ2-2 TRBV14 CASSQVPLTTGELFF TGTGCCAGCAGCCAAGTTCCACTAACCACCGGGGAGCTGTTTTTT
TRBD1 - TRBJ1-2 TRBV6-1 CASIPTGSGGYTF TGTGCCAGCATTCCGACAGGGTCCGGTGGCTACACCTTC
TRBD2 few TRBJ2-1 TRBV2 CASISGGWNEQFF TGTGCCAGCATTTCGGGAGGGTGGAATGAGCAGTTCTTC
- - TRBJ2-3 TRBV11-2 CASSLWVGPADTQYF TGTGCCAGCAGCTTATGGGTGGGCCCCGCAGATACGCAGTATTTT
TRBD2 few TRBJ2-1 TRBV6-6 CASKSSGSYNEQFF TGTGCCAGCAAATCTAGCGGTTCCTACAATGAGCAGTTCTTC
- - TRBJ2-3 TRBV11-3 CASSSRQYTDTQYF TGTGCCAGCAGCTCAAGACAGTACACAGATACGCAGTATTTT
- - TRBJ2-1 TRBV2 CASSPYNEQFF TGTGCCAGCAGTCCGTACAATGAGCAGTTCTTC
TRBD1 - TRBJ2-1 TRBV5-1 CASSQLPTGESYNEQFF TGCGCCAGCAGCCAACTCCCGACAGGGGAATCCTACAATGAGCAGTTCTTC
- - TRBJ2-1 TRBV11-3 CASSPGRAYNEQFF TGTGCCAGCAGCCCCGGGCGGGCCTACAATGAGCAGTTCTTC
- - TRBJ1-2 TRBV16 CASSHQDRNYGYTF TGTGCCAGCAGCCACCAGGACAGAAACTATGGCTACACCTTC
TRBD1 - TRBJ2-7 TRBV5-1 CASSFTGVAYEQYF TGCGCCAGCAGCTTTACAGGGGTAGCCTACGAGCAGTACTTC
TRBD1 - TRBJ2-2 TRBV6-1 CASSEVWAGGTGELFF TGTGCCAGCAGTGAGGTCTGGGCAGGGGGCACCGGGGAGCTGTTTTTT
- few TRBJ2-6 TRBV30 CAWSFGSGANVLTF TGTGCCTGGAGTTTCGGGTCTGGGGCCAACGTCCTGACTTTC
TRBD2 - TRBJ2-5 TRBV6-5 CASRTREGRETQYF TGTGCCAGCAGGACCCGGGAGGGCCGAGAGACCCAGTACTTC
- - TRBJ1-1 TRBV9 CASSVPGGSTEAFF TGTGCCAGCAGCGTTCCCGGGGGTTCCACTGAAGCTTTCTTT
TRBD1 - TRBJ1-2 TRBV18 CASSRTGDYGYTF TGTGCCAGCTCACGGACAGGGGACTATGGCTACACCTTC
- many TRBJ1-2 TRBV7-2 CASSPGLTNYGYTF TGTGCCAGCAGCCCCGGACTGACGAACTATGGCTACACCTTC
- few TRBJ2-3 TRBV7-9 CASSSHPEAGSTDTQYF TGTGCCAGCAGCTCGCACCCAGAGGCGGGAAGCACAGATACGCAGTATTTT
- - TRBJ2-3 TRBV14 CASSQDGAWQFTDTQYF TGTGCCAGCAGCCAAGATGGGGCGTGGCAGTTCACAGATACGCAGTATTTT
TRBD1 - TRBJ1-1 TRBV2 CASKETGLNTEAFF TGTGCCAGCAAAGAGACAGGGCTAAACACTGAAGCTTTCTTT
TRBD2 - TRBJ2-1 TRBV12-5 CASGTFLAGVSNEQFF TGTGCTAGTGGGACCTTTCTAGCGGGAGTGTCCAATGAGCAGTTCTTC
TRBD2 - TRBJ2-1 TRBV19 CASSIRGHLAGAYNEQFF TGTGCCAGTAGTATACGGGGGCACCTAGCGGGGGCTTACAATGAGCAGTTCTTC
- - TRBJ2-2 TRBV11-3 CASSRYGQAGTGELFF TGTGCCAGCAGCCGCTACGGACAGGCGGGAACCGGGGAGCTGTTTTTT
TRBD2 few TRBJ2-2 TRBV30 CAWSWGLAGVSGELFF TGTGCCTGGAGTTGGGGACTAGCGGGAGTTAGCGGGGAGCTGTTTTTT
- few TRBJ1-1 TRBV28 CASSLRGINTEAFF TGTGCCAGCAGTTTAAGGGGGATTAACACTGAAGCTTTCTTT